This T cell receptor beta chain was sequenced during a study of neurological immune-mediated disorders. As for the cDNA, it was generated by 5'RACE with 10-nucleotide random UMIs. One entry per CDR3 protein results from TCRdb running MiXCR on the 5' RACE reads. The table shows about 54,000 distinct CDR3 sequences, with about 4% occurring only once. Overall study findings and caveats: Patients with HTLV-1-associated myelopathy had the highest level of TCR clonal expansion, whereas patients with multiple sclerosis had the lowest level, falling beneath the level found in healthy controls.

The sorted libraries were prepared using about a million CD4+ or CD8+ T cells that had themselves been sorted. This clonotype was observed at least ten times. The antigen remains unidentified. The sequenced sample consisted of CD4+ T cells from blood. The TCR was taken from a woman aged 40 to 55 with multiple sclerosis.

The CDR3 protein is CASSQEWAGGEEQFF. Here the CDR3 DNA reads TGTGCCAGCAGCCAAGAGTGGGCAGGGGGCGAAGAGCAGTTCTTC. The chain combines TRBV14 with TRBJ2-1, with TRBD1 matching 8 bases. V shed 0 bases and J 10 bases; nucleotides not matched to a gene: 8. CDR3 size: 15 residues. CDR1 and CDR2 from the germline V gene are SGHDN and FVKESK.